This TCR beta chain was identified in a study of blood T cell repertoires in COVID-19. Using immunoSEQ multiplex PCR, the repertoire was profiled, and TCRdb retains in-frame clones only, with some absent. The table records more than 85,000 clones, 87% of them present only once. This CDR3 comprises 15 residues. The J segment lost 3 bases and the V segment lost 4 bases, leaving 7 bases of the junction unmatched. Germline values: CDR1 SGHNT, CDR2 YYREEE (reference sequence). Sequenced material: peripheral blood. The origin of this receptor is a woman aged 50 to 60 with COVID-19, enrolled during active disease. J is TRBJ2-5 and V is TRBV5-4; the match to TRBD1 covers 9 bases. DNA of the CDR3: TGTGCCAGCAGCCTCGCGACAGGGGGTGAAGAGACCCAGTACTTC. Protein: CASSLATGGEETQYF. Complete variable domain (other parts from reference TRBV5-4 and TRBJ2-5): ETGVTQSPTHLIKTRGQQVTLRCSSQSGHNTVSWYQQALGQGPQFIFQYYREEENGRGNFPPRFSGLQFPNYSSELNVNALELDDSALYLCASSLATGGEETQYFGPGTRLLVL.